The rows below give T cell receptor beta chains drawn from one sample of a study of T cell clonotyping in hematopoietic cell transplantation. Data came from immunoSEQ multiplex PCR; TCRdb stores just in-frame clones and leaves some out. The sample yields approximately 650 clones, roughly 95% seen once. This specimen was peripheral blood mononuclear cells, taken before stem cell transplant. These receptor sequences come from a woman aged 35 to 49 with acute myeloid leukemia. Some clones in this sample may be carry-over from other donors' samples. CDR3s include the opening cysteine and the closing phenylalanine or tryptophan. The D gene is left open where the match is weak.

TGTGCCAGCAGTTTATTGAGCCGGACTGAAGCTTTCTTT	CASSLLSRTEAFF	-	TRBJ1-1	13	TRBV28
TGTGCCAGCAGCTTCGATAACACTGAAGCTTTCTTT	CASSFDNTEAFF	-	TRBJ1-1	12	TRBV5-4